Here is one TCR beta chain with its context. It was during active infection that Seattle patients were enrolled and then longitudinally followed. Under the authors' procedure: Reference gene primer amplification gave estimated nucleated cell counts. The table came from immunoSEQ multiplex PCR; TCRdb's copy has only in-frame clones and leaves some out. V and J calls and clone size are given by that table; D and trimming were obtained from the DNA. Of approximately 480,000 clones listed, nearly 90% are singletons. This sample was included in a study of blood T cell repertoires in COVID-19. Study summary: In each case, the material was cDNA or gDNA derived from T cells, B-cell-depleted T cells, or PBMCs.

CDR3 length equals 14 residues. CDR1 and CDR2 from the germline V gene are MRHNA and SNTAGT. The ends were cut back, 6 bases at V and 3 bases at J, with 14 bases in the middle. The J gene is TRBJ1-2, the V gene TRBV6-4, with D maybe TRBD1 (6 bases). The receptor was isolated from a man younger than 35 with COVID-19, enrolled during active disease. The specimen sequenced was peripheral blood. This chain's CDR3 is CASSRSGVDYGYTF. Here the CDR3 DNA reads TGTGCCAGCAGCCGTTCAGGGGTAGACTATGGCTACACCTTC.